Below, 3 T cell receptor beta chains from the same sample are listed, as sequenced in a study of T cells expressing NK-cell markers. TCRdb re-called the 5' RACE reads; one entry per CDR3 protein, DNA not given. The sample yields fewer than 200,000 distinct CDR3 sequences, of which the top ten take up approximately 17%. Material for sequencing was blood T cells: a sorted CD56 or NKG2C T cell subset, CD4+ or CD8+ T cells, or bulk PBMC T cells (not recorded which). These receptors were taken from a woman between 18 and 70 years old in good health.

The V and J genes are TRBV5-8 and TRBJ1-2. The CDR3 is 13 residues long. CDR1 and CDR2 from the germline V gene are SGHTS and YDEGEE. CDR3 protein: CASSLRGSYGYTF.

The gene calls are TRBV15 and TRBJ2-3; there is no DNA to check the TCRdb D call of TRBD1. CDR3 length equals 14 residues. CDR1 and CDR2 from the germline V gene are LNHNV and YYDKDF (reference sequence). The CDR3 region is CATSREFRGDTQYF.

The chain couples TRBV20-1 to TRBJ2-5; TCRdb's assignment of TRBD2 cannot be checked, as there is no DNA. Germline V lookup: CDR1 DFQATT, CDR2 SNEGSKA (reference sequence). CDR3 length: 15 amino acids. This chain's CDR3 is CSARDSGRGQETQYF.